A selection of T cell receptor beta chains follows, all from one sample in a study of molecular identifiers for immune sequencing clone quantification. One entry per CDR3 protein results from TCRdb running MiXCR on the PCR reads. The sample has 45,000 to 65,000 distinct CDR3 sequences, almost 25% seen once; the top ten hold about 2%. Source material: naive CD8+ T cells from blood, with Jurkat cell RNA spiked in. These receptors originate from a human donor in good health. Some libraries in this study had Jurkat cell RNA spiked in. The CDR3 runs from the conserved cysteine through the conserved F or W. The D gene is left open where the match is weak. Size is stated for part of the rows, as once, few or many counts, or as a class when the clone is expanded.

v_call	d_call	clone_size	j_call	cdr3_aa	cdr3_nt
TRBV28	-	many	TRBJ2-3	CATHWEDTQYF	TGTGCCACCCACTGGGAGGATACGCAGTATTTT
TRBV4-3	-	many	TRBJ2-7	CASSQALGFQYEQYF	TGCGCCAGCAGCCAAGCCCTCGGGTTTCAATACGAGCAGTACTTC
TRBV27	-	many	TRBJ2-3	CASSLWSVGTDTQYF	TGTGCCAGCAGTTTGTGGAGTGTTGGCACAGATACGCAGTATTTT
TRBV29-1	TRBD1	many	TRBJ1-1	CSVETGMNTEAFF	TGCAGCGTTGAGACAGGGATGAACACTGAAGCTTTCTTT
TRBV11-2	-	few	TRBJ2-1	CASSLGLFSEQFF	TGTGCCAGCAGCTTAGGTCTGTTCAGTGAGCAGTTCTTC
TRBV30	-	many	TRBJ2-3	CAWSVVGFTDTQYF	TGTGCCTGGAGTGTAGTTGGTTTCACAGATACGCAGTATTTT
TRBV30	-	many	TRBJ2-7	CAWSVATLNEQYF	TGTGCCTGGAGTGTAGCTACGCTGAACGAGCAGTACTTC
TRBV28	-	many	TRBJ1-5	CASSLGQPQHF	TGTGCCAGCAGTTTAGGTCAGCCCCAGCATTTT
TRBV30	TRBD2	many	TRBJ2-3	CAWSPSGVSTDTQYF	TGTGCCTGGAGTCCGAGCGGGGTTAGCACAGATACGCAGTATTTT
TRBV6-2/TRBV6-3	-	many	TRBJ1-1	CASSYGGGTEAFF	TGTGCCAGCAGTTATGGAGGGGGCACTGAAGCTTTCTTT
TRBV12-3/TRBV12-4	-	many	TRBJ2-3	CASTADTAVDTQYF	TGTGCCAGCACCGCCGACACAGCGGTAGATACGCAGTATTTT
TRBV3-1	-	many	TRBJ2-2	CASSPRSKGLNTGELFF	TGTGCCAGCAGCCCACGGAGCAAGGGTCTGAACACCGGGGAGCTGTTTTTT
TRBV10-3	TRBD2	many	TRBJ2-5	CAISDNARTSGAQETQYF	TGTGCCATCAGTGACAACGCCCGGACTAGCGGGGCCCAGGAGACCCAGTACTTC
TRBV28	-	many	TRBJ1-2	CASSLRGTNYGYTF	TGTGCCAGCAGTTTACGGGGGACCAACTATGGCTACACCTTC
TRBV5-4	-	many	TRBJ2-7	CASSLEFAGAGYEQYF	TGTGCCAGCAGCTTGGAGTTCGCGGGGGCCGGCTACGAGCAGTACTTC
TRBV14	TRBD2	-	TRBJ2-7	CASSQIAGDEQYF	TGTGCCAGCAGCCAAATAGCGGGAGACGAGCAGTACTTC
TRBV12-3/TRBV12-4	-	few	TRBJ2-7	CASSIRGKAAYEQYF	TGTGCCAGCAGTATCCGGGGGAAAGCGGCCTACGAGCAGTACTTC
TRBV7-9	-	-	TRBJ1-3	CASSLAMLGTKGNTIYF	TGTGCCAGCAGCTTAGCGATGCTGGGGACAAAAGGAAACACCATATATTTT
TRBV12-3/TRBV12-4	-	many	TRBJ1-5	CASSLALINQPQHF	TGTGCCAGCAGTTTAGCTTTGATCAATCAGCCCCAGCATTTT
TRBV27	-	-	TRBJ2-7	CASRQSGGPVAEQYF	TGTGCCAGCAGACAAAGTGGGGGGCCCGTCGCCGAGCAGTACTTC
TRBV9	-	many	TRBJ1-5	CASSVSGGSGASPEPQHF	TGTGCCAGCAGCGTAAGTGGGGGGTCGGGGGCCTCACCGGAGCCCCAGCATTTT
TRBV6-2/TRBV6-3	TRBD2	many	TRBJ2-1	CASSPGLGGGNEQFF	TGTGCCAGCAGCCCAGGACTCGGCGGGGGAAATGAGCAGTTCTTC
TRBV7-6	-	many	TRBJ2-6	CASSPLGSGANVLTF	TGTGCCAGCAGCCCCCTGGGTTCTGGGGCCAACGTCCTGACTTTC
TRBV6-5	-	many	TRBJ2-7	CASSLGTGTYYEQYF	TGTGCCAGCAGCTTGGGAACCGGGACATACTACGAGCAGTACTTC
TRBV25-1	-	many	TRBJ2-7	CATSIGIEQYF	TGTGCCACAAGTATAGGGATCGAGCAGTACTTC
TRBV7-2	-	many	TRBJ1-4	CASSSWTANEKLFF	TGTGCCAGCAGCTCATGGACAGCTAATGAAAAACTGTTTTTT
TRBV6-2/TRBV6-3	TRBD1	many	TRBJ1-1	CATWDSMNTEAFF	TGTGCCACCTGGGACAGCATGAACACTGAAGCTTTCTTT
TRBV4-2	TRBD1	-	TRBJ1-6	CASRTTGTGPERYNSPLHF	TGTGCCAGCAGGACAACGGGGACAGGGCCCGAGAGGTATAATTCACCCCTCCACTTT
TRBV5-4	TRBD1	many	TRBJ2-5	CASSLEGAGETQYF	TGTGCCAGCAGCTTGGAGGGGGCGGGAGAGACCCAGTACTTC
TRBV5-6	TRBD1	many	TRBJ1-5	CASSYGTGGQPQHF	TGTGCCAGCAGCTATGGGACAGGGGGGCAGCCCCAGCATTTT